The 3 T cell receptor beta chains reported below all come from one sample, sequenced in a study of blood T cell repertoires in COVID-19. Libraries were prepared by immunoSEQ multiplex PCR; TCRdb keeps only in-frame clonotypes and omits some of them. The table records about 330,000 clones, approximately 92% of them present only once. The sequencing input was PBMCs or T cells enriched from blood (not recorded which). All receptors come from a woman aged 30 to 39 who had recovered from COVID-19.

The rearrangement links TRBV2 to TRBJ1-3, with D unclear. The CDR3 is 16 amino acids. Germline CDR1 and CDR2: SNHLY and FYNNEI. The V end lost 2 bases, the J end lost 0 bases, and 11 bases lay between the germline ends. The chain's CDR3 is CASSEPPYSSGNTIYF. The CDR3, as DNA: TGTGCCAGCAGTGAACCCCCCTACAGCTCTGGAAACACCATATATTTT.

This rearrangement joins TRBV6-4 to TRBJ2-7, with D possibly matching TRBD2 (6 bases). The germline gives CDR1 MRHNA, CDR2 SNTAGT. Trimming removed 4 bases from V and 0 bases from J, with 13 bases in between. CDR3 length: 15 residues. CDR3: CASSASSGPSYEQYF. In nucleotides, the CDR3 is TGTGCCAGCAGTGCTAGTAGCGGACCCTCCTACGAGCAGTACTTC.

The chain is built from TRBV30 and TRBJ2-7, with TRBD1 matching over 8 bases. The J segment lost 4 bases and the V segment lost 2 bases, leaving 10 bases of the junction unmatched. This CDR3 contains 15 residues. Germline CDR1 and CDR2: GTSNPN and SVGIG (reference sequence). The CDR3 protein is CAWSPGTGELYEQYF. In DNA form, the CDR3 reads TGTGCCTGGAGTCCCGGGACAGGAGAGCTTTACGAGCAGTACTTC.